The 21 T cell receptor beta chains below were found in one sample sequenced in a study of response to subunit inactivated influenza vaccine. TCRdb fed the RT-PCR reads into MiXCR, producing one record per CDR3 protein. The sample consists of under 850,000 distinct CDR3 sequences, about 18% of them appearing once. The source material was PBMCs from blood, sampled 4 to 6 days after vaccination. The receptor source for this set is a man aged 50 to 60 who received an inactivated influenza vaccine.

The rearrangement uses TRBV7-8 and TRBJ1-5; tentatively, D is TRBD1 (6 bases). Germline V lookup: CDR1 SGHVS, CDR2 FQNEAQ. V dropped 1 base and J dropped 0 bases, with 13 bases sitting between them. The CDR3 is made up of 17 amino acids. CDR3 loop: CASSLVIRGTSNQPQHF. For the CDR3, the DNA is TGTGCCAGCAGCTTAGTTATCAGGGGAACTAGCAATCAGCCCCAGCATTTT.

The chain joins TRBV7-2 to TRBJ2-7; 14 positions match TRBD2. Germline V gives CDR1 SGHTA, CDR2 FQGNSA. The CDR3 length is 15 residues. Trimming took 6 bases from V and 6 from J; bases not matched to a gene: 7. The CDR3 loop is CASSRGLAGGSEQYF. CDR3 coding DNA: TGTGCCAGCAGTCGTGGACTAGCGGGAGGATCCGAGCAGTACTTC.

This clonotype was seen a few times. The genes are TRBV5-1 and TRBJ2-7; possible D gene TRBD2, 5 bases. Looked up from germline, CDR1 is SGHRS and CDR2 is YFSETQ. The ends were cut back, 4 bases at V and 0 bases at J, with 14 bases in the middle. This CDR3 is 15 amino acids long. The CDR3 nucleotides read TGCGCCAGCAGCGCCCTGACGGGGAGCTCCTACGAGCAGTACTTC. Translation: CASSALTGSSYEQYF.

The table lists this clonotype with a few counts. This chain links TRBV15 with TRBJ2-6, with D unclear. There are 15 residues in the CDR3. CDR1 LNHNV and CDR2 YYDKDF come from the germline V gene (reference sequence). The V end was cut by 1 base, the J end by 0 bases, with 4 bases between. The CDR3 bases are TGTGCCACCAGCAGAGGTAGCTCTGGGGCCAACGTCCTGACTTTC. The encoded protein is CATSRGSSGANVLTF.

A few counts support this clonotype. V and J are TRBV7-2 and TRBJ2-3, with D perhaps matching TRBD2 (6 bases). The V end was cut by 5 bases, the J end by 14 bases, with 20 bases between. Germline V gives CDR1 SGHTA, CDR2 FQGNSA. CDR3 length equals 13 residues. CDR3: CASSQLLGGPPYF. The CDR3, as DNA: TGTGCCAGCAGCCAATTGTTGGGGGGACCGCCGTATTTT.

This chain links TRBV9 with TRBJ1-1; D remains ambiguous. This CDR3 region has 15 residues. CDR1 SGDLS and CDR2 YYNGEE come from the germline V gene. V lost 0 bases to trimming and J lost 3 bases, with 12 bases between them. CDR3 sequence: CASSVDGLGDTEAFF. In DNA, the CDR3 is TGTGCCAGCAGCGTAGACGGACTCGGTGACACTGAAGCTTTCTTT.

This clonotype occurred a few times. The CDR3: CASSLRVDDGTDTQYF. For the CDR3, the DNA is TGTGCCAGCAGTTTACGGGTGGACGATGGTACAGATACGCAGTATTTT. The rearrangement links TRBV12-3 or TRBV12-4 to TRBJ2-3; D gene unclear. This CDR3 comprises 16 residues. Trimming took 2 bases from V and 3 from J, leaving 15 bases between them.

The chain joins TRBV20-1 to TRBJ2-2, with a possible D match to TRBD1 (6 bases). Trimming pared 6 bases from V and 4 bases from J, leaving 24 bases between. Germline V lookup: CDR1 DFQATT, CDR2 SNEGSKA (reference sequence). The CDR3 totals 17 residues. The CDR3 DNA reads as TGCAGTGCCAATTCCATAATGACCAGGGGCGGCACCGGGGAGCTGTTTTTT. Its translation is CSANSIMTRGGTGELFF.

This chain joins TRBV24-1 and TRBJ2-2; 8 bases align to TRBD1. The CDR3 is 17 amino acids. V was pared by 2 bases and J by 0 bases, with 4 bases of the junction left unmatched. Germline V gene sequence: CDR1 KGHDR, CDR2 SFDVKD. CDR3 loop: CATSDSPGQANTGELFF. CDR3 coding DNA: TGTGCCACCAGTGATTCGCCGGGACAGGCGAACACCGGGGAGCTGTTTTTT.

The chain employs TRBV20-1 and TRBJ2-5, with a possible D match to TRBD2 (6 bases). This CDR3 contains 13 residues. V was clipped by 6 bases and J by 5 bases, with 16 bases between them. Germline lookup yields CDR1 DFQATT and CDR2 SNEGSKA (reference sequence). This CDR3 is CSAPHPGEETQYF. The CDR3 bases are TGCAGTGCGCCCCACCCGGGGGAGGAGACCCAGTACTTC.

This chain links TRBV20-1 with TRBJ2-5; tentative D call: TRBD2 (6 bases). The CDR3 sequence is 14 residues long. Trimming removed 3 bases from V and 7 bases from J, with 18 bases in between. CDR1 is DFQATT, CDR2 SNEGSKA, per germline (reference sequence). The CDR3 region is CSAREGHSQGTQYF. In DNA, the CDR3 is TGCAGTGCTAGGGAGGGCCATTCTCAGGGGACCCAGTACTTC.

The chain recombines TRBV7-3 with TRBJ2-2, with 10 nucleotides matching TRBD1. After removal of 5 bases from V and 6 bases from J, the junction contained 6 bases not matched to a gene. Germline CDR1 and CDR2: SGHTA and FQGTGA. The length of the CDR3 is 15 residues. The CDR3 protein is CASSHGTGVAGELFF. The CDR3 DNA is TGTGCCAGCAGCCATGGGACAGGGGTTGCCGGGGAGCTGTTTTTT.

Only a few counts were recorded for this clonotype. This chain connects TRBV4-2 to TRBJ1-4; TRBD1 might be the D (5 bases). Trimming shortened V by 3 bases and J by 0 bases, and 11 bases separated the two germline ends. The CDR3 has 16 residues. CDR1 and CDR2 (germline): LGHNA, YNFKEQ. CDR3 DNA sequence: TGTGCCAGCAGCCATGGACGGGGGGCAACTAATGAAAAACTGTTTTTT. Protein sequence: CASSHGRGATNEKLFF.

This clonotype was seen only a few times. CDR3 coding DNA: TGTGCCAGCAGCCCTCAGGGGGTGGGCTCGCCATTCACAGATACGCAGTATTTT. This codes for CASSPQGVGSPFTDTQYF. This chain connects TRBV9 to TRBJ2-3; 7 bases match TRBD1. CDR1 SGDLS and CDR2 YYNGEE come from the germline V gene. V lost 4 bases, J lost 2 bases, and 16 bases stayed unmatched. CDR3 length equals 18 residues. The variable domain in full, with the rest retrieved from reference TRBV9 and TRBJ2-3, is DSGVTQTPKHLITATGQRVTLRCSPRSGDLSVYWYQQSLDQGLQFLIQYYNGEERAKGNILERFSAQQFPDLHSELNLSSLELGDSALYFCASSPQGVGSPFTDTQYFGPGTRLTVL.

The chain carries TRBV7-8 and TRBJ2-3; D unresolved. V lost 2 bases and J 6 bases, leaving 15 bases between the germline ends. Germline values: CDR1 SGHVS, CDR2 FQNEAQ. The CDR3 runs 15 residues. DNA for the CDR3: TGTGCCAGCAGCTTACAAAGTGGTTTTCTGGATACGCAGTATTTT. This sequence encodes CASSLQSGFLDTQYF.

The rearrangement links TRBV10-3 to TRBJ2-7, with unresolved D. Germline CDR1 reads ENHRY; CDR2 reads SYGVKD. V was cut by 3 bases and J by 3 bases, with 9 bases left in between. The CDR3 spans 13 residues. For the CDR3, the DNA is TGTGCCATCAGTGATTTTAGTGACTACGAGCAGTACTTC. As protein: CAISDFSDYEQYF.

This clonotype was seen many times. This sequence joins TRBV20-1 and TRBJ2-3; D is perhaps TRBD1 (6 bases). CDR1 and CDR2 from the germline V gene are DFQATT and SNEGSKA (reference sequence). The CDR3 contains 16 residues. The V and J ends lost 4 bases and 4 bases respectively, with 21 bases between them. CDR3 bases: TGCAGTGCTATCTTCGGGACACCTCTTCTCGCAGATACGCAGTATTTT. Its protein is CSAIFGTPLLADTQYF.

This chain joins TRBV5-1 and TRBJ2-1, with D possibly matching TRBD1 (5 bases). This CDR3 spans 14 amino acids. V was trimmed by 2 bases and J by 2 bases, leaving 8 bases between them. Germline CDR1 reads SGHRS; CDR2 reads YFSETQ. CDR3 amino acids: CASSFQGPYNEQFF. The CDR3 region has the DNA TGCGCCAGCAGCTTTCAGGGTCCCTACAATGAGCAGTTCTTC.

In this sample, this clonotype turned up a few times. V and J are TRBV12-3 or TRBV12-4 and TRBJ1-1; D ambiguous. This CDR3 region has 12 residues. With 6 bases removed from V and 6 bases from J, the gap between germline ends came to 11 bases. The chain's CDR3 is CASSPLLAEAFF. CDR3 nucleotides: TGTGCCAGCAGCCCATTGTTGGCTGAAGCTTTCTTT.

The chain combines TRBV20-1 with TRBJ2-1; 8 nucleotides line up with TRBD2. CDR1 is DFQATT, CDR2 SNEGSKA, per germline (reference sequence). V trimming: 3 bases; J trimming: 5 bases; junction bases outside the gene matches: 12. CDR3 length: 16 amino acids. The DNA of the CDR3 is TGCAGTGCTAGGGGAAAACCTAGCGGGTCCAACAATGAGCAGTTCTTC. Translated: CSARGKPSGSNNEQFF.

The chain combines TRBV29-1 with TRBJ2-7; D gene unclear. In germline, CDR1 is SQVTM, CDR2 ANQGSEA. This CDR3 comprises 15 residues. V was cut by 4 bases and J by 2 bases, with 18 bases left in between. The CDR3 sequence is CSVVSYGPVTYEQYF. The CDR3, as DNA: TGCAGCGTTGTCTCCTACGGACCGGTAACCTACGAGCAGTACTTC.